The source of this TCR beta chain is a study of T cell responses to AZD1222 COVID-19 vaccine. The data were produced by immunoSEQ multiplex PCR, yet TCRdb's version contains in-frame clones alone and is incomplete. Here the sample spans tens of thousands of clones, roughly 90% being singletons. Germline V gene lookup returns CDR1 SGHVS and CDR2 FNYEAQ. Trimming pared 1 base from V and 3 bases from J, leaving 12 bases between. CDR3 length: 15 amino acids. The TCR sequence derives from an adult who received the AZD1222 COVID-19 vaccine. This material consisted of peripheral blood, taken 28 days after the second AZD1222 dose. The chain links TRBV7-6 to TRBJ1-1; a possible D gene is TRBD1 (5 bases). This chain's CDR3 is CASSLVVRGYTEAFF. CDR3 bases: TGTGCCAGCAGCTTAGTGGTGCGGGGGTACACTGAAGCTTTCTTT.